Shown below are 23 T cell receptor beta chains from a single sample sequenced in a study of shared clonotypes between healthy human individuals. The repertoire was sequenced with immunoSEQ multiplex PCR; TCRdb's copy has only in-frame clones and lacks some. The sample contains fewer than 1 million clones, just over 95% of which appear only once. Terminally differentiated effector memory CD45RA+ cells were excluded from the naive CD8 cells, which were CD45RO-negative and positively selected for CCR7. Sequencing was performed on naive CD8+ T cells sorted from blood. The receptors here all came from a man aged 30-40 years in good health.

The rearrangement links TRBV28 to TRBJ2-5, with 10 bases matching TRBD1. The CDR3 sequence is 14 residues long. CDR1 MDHEN and CDR2 SYDVKM come from the germline V gene. With V trimmed by 5 bases and J by 2 bases, 2 bases remained unmatched. CDR3 nucleotides: TGTGCCAGCAGTGCGGGACAGGGGCAAGAGACCCAGTACTTC. Its protein is CASSAGQGQETQYF. Full variable domain (outside the CDR3, taken from reference TRBV28 and TRBJ2-5): DVKVTQSSRYLVKRTGEKVFLECVQDMDHENMFWYRQDPGLGLRLIYFSYDVKMKEKGDIPEGYSVSREKKERFSLILESASTNQTSMYLCASSAGQGQETQYFGPGTRLLVL.

This chain links TRBV11-1 with TRBJ2-1; D may be TRBD1 (6 bases). This CDR3 region has 18 residues. V was cut by 6 bases and J by 0 bases, with 21 bases left in between. Germline V gene lookup returns CDR1 SGHAT and CDR2 FQDESV (reference sequence). The CDR3 protein is CASSKRRQAVYSYNEQFF. The CDR3 DNA is TGTGCCAGCAGTAAACGTCGACAGGCAGTTTACTCCTACAATGAGCAGTTCTTC.

For this clone: The same CDR3 is also encoded by other DNA sequences in this sample. The chain has TRBV28 and TRBJ1-3; D remains unclear. Trimming took off 2 bases at V and 0 bases at J, with 8 bases between the two ends. In germline, CDR1 is MDHEN, CDR2 SYDVKM. The CDR3 runs 15 residues. CDR3 nucleotide sequence: TGTGCCAGCAGTTTAGGGAGTAGCTCTGGAAACACCATATATTTT. It is translated as CASSLGSSSGNTIYF.

The rearrangement links TRBV6-5 to TRBJ2-5; weak D call: TRBD1 (6 bases). Trimming removed 8 bases from V and 6 bases from J, with 19 bases in between. This CDR3 is built from 14 residues. The V gene's germline CDR1 is MNHEY and CDR2 SVGAGI. CDR3 in amino acids: CASGGHEAGQTQYF. CDR3 nucleotides: TGTGCCAGCGGGGGACACGAGGCCGGCCAGACCCAGTACTTC.

This chain joins TRBV18 and TRBJ2-7; tentatively, D is TRBD2 (7 bases). This CDR3 region has 14 residues. Germline CDR1 KGHSH, CDR2 LQKENI. Trimming stripped 3 bases from V and 4 bases from J, with 13 bases between. Here the CDR3 DNA reads TGTGCCAGCTCACCGGGGGCCGGGAGGTACGAGCAGTACTTC. This gives the protein CASSPGAGRYEQYF.

Only one count was recorded for this clone. V and J are TRBV7-9 and TRBJ2-1; possible D gene TRBD1, 6 bases. Germline values: CDR1 SEHNR, CDR2 FQNEAQ (reference sequence). This CDR3 has 16 residues. V lost 5 bases and J 5 bases, leaving 19 bases between the germline ends. This chain's CDR3 is CASSTGILGDNNEQFF. CDR3 nucleotide sequence: TGTGCCAGCAGCACCGGGATCCTTGGGGACAACAATGAGCAGTTCTTC.

The chain carries TRBV5-1 and TRBJ1-2; the match to TRBD1 covers 7 bases. J gave up 3 bases and V 2 bases, and 1 base lay outside the gene matches. The germline V gene encodes CDR1 SGHRS and CDR2 YFSETQ. This CDR3 contains 13 residues. The CDR3 here is CASSLGTDYGYTF. The CDR3, as DNA: TGCGCCAGCAGCTTAGGGACAGACTATGGCTACACCTTC.

The chain combines TRBV28 with TRBJ2-1; possible D gene TRBD2, 5 bases. Germline V gives CDR1 MDHEN, CDR2 SYDVKM. The V and J ends lost 5 bases and 0 bases respectively, with 8 bases between them. The CDR3 has 14 residues. The CDR3 nucleotides are TGTGCCAGCAGTCCCCGGGACTCCTACAATGAGCAGTTCTTC. Protein product: CASSPRDSYNEQFF.

A word on this clone: The same CDR3 can be traced to other DNA sequences in this sample. The chain recombines TRBV7-3 with TRBJ2-7, with 7 bases aligning to TRBD2. Per the germline V gene, CDR1 is SGHTA and CDR2 is FQGTGA. The CDR3 has 15 amino acids. Trimming took 2 bases from V and 0 from J; bases not matched to a gene: 4. This chain's CDR3 is CASSLFGGSSYEQYF. CDR3 nucleotides: TGTGCCAGCAGCTTATTTGGCGGGAGCTCCTACGAGCAGTACTTC.

Of note for this clone: Other DNA sequences in this sample translate to the same CDR3. V and J are TRBV5-1 and TRBJ2-7; D unresolved. The CDR3 length is 12 residues. Trimming left V 5 bases short and J 0 bases short, with 6 bases between. Germline V gives CDR1 SGHRS, CDR2 YFSETQ. CDR3 DNA sequence: TGCGCCAGCAGTTCCGACTCCTACGAGCAGTACTTC. It codes for CASSSDSYEQYF. The full variable domain, completed using reference TRBV5-1 and TRBJ2-7, is KAGVTQTPRYLIKTRGQQVTLSCSPISGHRSVSWYQQTPGQGLQFLFEYFSETQRNKGNFPGRFSGRQFSNSRSEMNVSTLELGDSALYLCASSSDSYEQYFGPGTRLTVT.

The chain links TRBV9 to TRBJ2-3, with D tentatively TRBD2 (5 bases). The CDR3 is made up of 15 amino acids. Germline V CDR1 and CDR2: SGDLS, YYNGEE. V was shortened by 3 bases and J by 3 bases, with 14 bases between the two germline ends. The CDR3 sequence: CASSDPDGITDTQYF. The DNA of the CDR3 is TGTGCCAGCAGCGACCCCGACGGGATAACAGATACGCAGTATTTT.

CDR3 bases: TGTGCCAGCAGCCAAGAACAGGAAAATCGAGCCTACGAGCAGTACTTC. Translation: CASSQEQENRAYEQYF. This chain joins TRBV14 and TRBJ2-7; possibly TRBD1 for D (5 bases). Trimming pared 0 bases from V and 2 bases from J, leaving 14 bases between. The CDR3 has 16 residues. CDR1 is SGHDN and CDR2 is FVKESK in the germline V gene.

On this clone itself: The junction does not match germline at one end; this may be a read error. The chain uses TRBV27 and TRBJ2-3; the D gene is possibly TRBD1 (5 bases). Looked up from germline, CDR1 is MNHEY and CDR2 is SMNVEV (reference sequence). The CDR3 spans 13 residues. The CDR3 DNA reads TGTGCCAGTCGTATGGGGCTCCCTTCCCCGATCAGTTTT. It is translated as CASRMGLPSPISF.

This chain links TRBV29-1 with TRBJ2-2; D unresolved. V was shortened by 2 bases and J by 5 bases, with 9 bases between the two germline ends. Germline values: CDR1 SQVTM, CDR2 ANQGSEA. The CDR3 consists of 13 residues. The chain's CDR3 is CSVEFEPTGELFF. The CDR3 nucleotides are TGCAGCGTTGAATTCGAGCCAACCGGGGAGCTGTTTTTT.

This CDR3 is CASSPGVFLGMNTEAFF. In DNA, the CDR3 is TGTGCCAGCTCCCCAGGGGTTTTTTTGGGGATGAACACTGAAGCTTTCTTT. The genes are TRBV18 and TRBJ1-1; tentative D call: TRBD1 (6 bases). Germline V lookup: CDR1 KGHSH, CDR2 LQKENI. This CDR3 has 17 amino acids. The germline V and J ends were trimmed by 6 bases and 0 bases, with 20 bases remaining between them. Filled out from reference TRBV18 and TRBJ1-1, the complete variable domain reads NAGVMQNPRHLVRRRGQEARLRCSPMKGHSHVYWYRQLPEEGLKFMVYLQKENIIDESGMPKERFSAEFPKEGPSILRIQQVVRGDSAAYFCASSPGVFLGMNTEAFFGQGTRLTVV.

V usage is TRBV18 and J usage is TRBJ2-1, with TRBD2 identical over 7 bases. CDR3 length: 16 amino acids. From germline, CDR1 is KGHSH and CDR2 LQKENI. The trim removed 3 bases at V and 4 bases at J, leaving 9 bases unmatched. DNA for the CDR3: TGTGCCAGCTCACCGGGGGGGGAAGTATTTTACAATGAGCAGTTCTTC. Amino acid sequence: CASSPGGEVFYNEQFF.

Points on this clone: The sample has other DNA sequences that encode this CDR3 too. The rearrangement uses TRBV27 and TRBJ2-7, with a weak D call TRBD1 (6 bases). Germline V gene data show CDR1 as MNHEY and CDR2 as SMNVEV (reference sequence). The CDR3 has 13 residues. V lost 3 bases and J lost 4, with 10 bases in between. The CDR3 region is CASSFEGDYEQYF. The DNA for the CDR3 is TGTGCCAGCAGTTTCGAGGGGGATTACGAGCAGTACTTC.

The chain combines TRBV7-2 with TRBJ2-1, with 7 bases matching TRBD2. Germline CDR1 SGHTA, CDR2 FQGNSA. V trimming: 6 bases; J trimming: 8 bases; junction bases outside the gene matches: 13. This CDR3 region has 15 residues. For the CDR3, the DNA is TGTGCCAGCAGGGGTGGGAGGGTTTTAATCCATGAGCAGTTCTTC. Encoded protein: CASRGGRVLIHEQFF.

The J gene is TRBJ2-1, the V gene TRBV7-6, with TRBD1 identical over 11 bases. The CDR3 covers 14 residues. Germline values: CDR1 SGHVS, CDR2 FNYEAQ. The junction had 5 bases not matched to a gene; V was cut back by 7 bases and J by 6 bases. CDR3 DNA: TGTGCCAGCACCGCCGGGACAGGGGGCAATGAGCAGTTCTTC. It is translated as CASTAGTGGNEQFF.

The chain combines TRBV10-3 with TRBJ2-3; D is perhaps TRBD1 (6 bases). The CDR3 covers 12 residues. Germline assignment: CDR1 ENHRY and CDR2 SYGVKD. The V end lost 2 bases, the J end lost 11 bases, and 11 bases lay between the germline ends. The CDR3 DNA is TGTGCCATCAGTGAGCAGCCAGGGGTGCAGTATTTT. This translates into CAISEQPGVQYF.

This clone showed up just once. The chain links TRBV4-3 to TRBJ2-3; no clear D gene. Trimming stripped 1 base from V and 0 bases from J, with 8 bases between. The germline V gene encodes CDR1 LGHNA and CDR2 YSLEER. There are 15 residues in the CDR3. CDR3 DNA: TGCGCCAGCAGCCAAGGCCTTTCGAGCACAGATACGCAGTATTTT. This encodes CASSQGLSSTDTQYF.

V gene TRBV7-2 combines with J gene TRBJ2-7; 10 bases are shared with TRBD1. This CDR3 region has 16 residues. The J segment lost 2 bases and the V segment lost 2 bases, leaving 6 bases of the junction unmatched. Germline V gene data show CDR1 as SGHTA and CDR2 as FQGNSA. The CDR3 here is CASSLSPGQGTYEQYF. The CDR3 nucleotides read TGTGCCAGCAGCTTATCCCCGGGACAGGGGACCTACGAGCAGTACTTC. Combining the CDR3 with reference TRBV7-2 and TRBJ2-7 gives the whole variable domain GAGVSQSPSNKVTEKGKDVELRCDPISGHTALYWYRQSLGQGLEFLIYFQGNSAPDKSGLPSDRFSAERTGGSVSTLTIQRTQQEDSAVYLCASSLSPGQGTYEQYFGPGTRLTVT.

The chain uses TRBV5-1 and TRBJ2-2; the match to TRBD1 covers 7 bases. Germline assignment: CDR1 SGHRS and CDR2 YFSETQ. This CDR3 comprises 13 residues. After removal of 4 bases from V and 7 bases from J, the junction contained 4 bases not matched to a gene. In nucleotides, the CDR3 is TGCGCCAGCAGCGCAGACAGGGTCGGGGAGCTGTTTTTT. Its translation: CASSADRVGELFF.